These 5 T cell receptor beta chains were all obtained from the same sample, sequenced in a study of cytomegalovirus exposure and HLA in healthy donors. The PCR employed 60 Vbeta primers together with 13 Jbeta primers. Sequencing was performed with immunoSEQ multiplex PCR; in TCRdb, only in-frame clones are kept and a portion is missing. The sample yields about 160,000 clones, around 80% seen once. Specimen: PBMCs. Receptor source: a male donor in good health and CMV-seropositive.

The chain couples TRBV9 to TRBJ1-1; D unresolved. Trimming cost V 0 bases and J 6 bases, with 18 bases left between them. CDR3 length: 16 residues. Germline V gene sequence: CDR1 SGDLS, CDR2 YYNGEE. The CDR3 is CASSVATDAATAEAFF. The DNA of the CDR3 is TGTGCCAGCAGCGTAGCTACCGACGCGGCAACGGCTGAAGCTTTCTTT.

The genes are TRBV19 and TRBJ1-2, with 7 bases identical to TRBD1. Germline V gene data show CDR1 as LNHDA and CDR2 as SQIVND (reference sequence). V lost 5 bases and J lost 5; bases outside the gene matches: 8. The CDR3 length is 14 residues. The CDR3 DNA reads TGTGCCAGTAGTGAACAGGACAGGATTTATGGCTACACCTTC. It is translated as CASSEQDRIYGYTF.

This clone was counted between two and nine times. V and J are TRBV19 and TRBJ1-5, with D uncertain. The germline CDR1 and CDR2 sequences are LNHDA and SQIVND (reference sequence). This CDR3 is 14 amino acids long. V dropped 1 base and J dropped 5 bases, with 9 bases sitting between them. The CDR3 protein is CASSIGDWDQPQHF. The CDR3 DNA reads as TGTGCCAGTAGTATAGGTGACTGGGATCAGCCCCAGCATTTT.

The genes are TRBV6-5 and TRBJ2-3; 12 nucleotides align to TRBD2. With V trimmed by 5 bases and J by 6 bases, 3 bases remained unmatched. This CDR3 is 14 amino acids long. Germline CDR1 reads MNHEY; CDR2 reads SVGAGI. Written as DNA, the CDR3 is TGTGCCAGCAGTCGGACTAGCGGGACGGATACGCAGTATTTT. This gives the protein CASSRTSGTDTQYF.

This chain joins TRBV18 and TRBJ2-1; maybe TRBD2 (6 bases). Germline V gives CDR1 KGHSH, CDR2 LQKENI. The CDR3 runs to 14 residues. V lost 0 bases and J 5 bases, leaving 8 bases between the germline ends. CDR3 loop: CASSPPGGNNEQFF. CDR3 nucleotides: TGTGCCAGCTCACCACCGGGCGGGAACAATGAGCAGTTCTTC.